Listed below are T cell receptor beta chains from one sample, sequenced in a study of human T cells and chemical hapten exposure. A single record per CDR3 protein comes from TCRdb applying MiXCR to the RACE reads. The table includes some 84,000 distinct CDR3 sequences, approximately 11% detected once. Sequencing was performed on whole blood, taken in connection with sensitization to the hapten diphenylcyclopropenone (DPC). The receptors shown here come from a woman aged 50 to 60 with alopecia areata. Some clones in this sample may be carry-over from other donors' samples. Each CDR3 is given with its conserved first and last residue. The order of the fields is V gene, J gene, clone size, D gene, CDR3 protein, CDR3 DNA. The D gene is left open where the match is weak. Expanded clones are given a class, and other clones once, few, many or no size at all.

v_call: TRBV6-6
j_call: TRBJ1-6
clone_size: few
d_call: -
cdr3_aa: CASWGGFVSPLHF
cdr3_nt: TGTGCCAGTTGGGGGGGCTTCGTCTCACCCCTCCACTTT

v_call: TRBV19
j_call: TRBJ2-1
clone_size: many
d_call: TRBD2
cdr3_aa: CASSDGAGPSYNEQFF
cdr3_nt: TGTGCCAGTAGTGATGGAGCGGGGCCCTCCTACAATGAGCAGTTCTTC

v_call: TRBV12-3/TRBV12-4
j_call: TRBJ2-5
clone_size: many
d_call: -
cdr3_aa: CASSSRVQETQYF
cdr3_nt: TGTGCCAGCAGCTCACGGGTCCAAGAGACCCAGTACTTC

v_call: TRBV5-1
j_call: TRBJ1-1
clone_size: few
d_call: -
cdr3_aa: CASNTAGQNTEAFF
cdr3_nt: TGCGCCAGCAATACGGCGGGACAGAACACTGAAGCTTTCTTT

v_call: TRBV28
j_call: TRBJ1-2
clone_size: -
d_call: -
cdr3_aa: CASSLLSQGGYTF
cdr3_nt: TGTGCCAGCAGTTTATTATCACAGGGTGGCTACACCTTC

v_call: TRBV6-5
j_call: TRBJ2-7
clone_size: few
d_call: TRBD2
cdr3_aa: CASSAIAGAHEQYF
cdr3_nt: TGTGCCAGCAGCGCCATAGCGGGAGCTCACGAGCAGTACTTC

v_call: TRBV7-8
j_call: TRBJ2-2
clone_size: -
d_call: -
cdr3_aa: CASIGAGNTGELFF
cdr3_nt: TGTGCCAGCATTGGGGCGGGGAACACCGGGGAGCTGTTTTTT

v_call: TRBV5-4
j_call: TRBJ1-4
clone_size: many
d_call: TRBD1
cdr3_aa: CASSPGTGDEKLFF
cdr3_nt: TGTGCCAGCAGCCCCGGGACAGGGGATGAAAAACTGTTTTTT

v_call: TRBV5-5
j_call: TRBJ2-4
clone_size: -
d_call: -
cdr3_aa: CASSWAGRTDIQYF
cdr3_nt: TGTGCCAGCAGCTGGGCGGGACGGACCGACATTCAGTACTTC

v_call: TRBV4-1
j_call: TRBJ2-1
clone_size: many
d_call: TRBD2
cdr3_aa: CASSQSGLAGNNEQFF
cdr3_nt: TGCGCCAGCAGCCAATCGGGGCTAGCGGGGAACAATGAGCAGTTCTTC